Detailed here is one T cell receptor beta chain. Its cognate antigen is unknown. The data stem from a study of cytomegalovirus exposure and HLA in healthy donors. Each donor's status was that of a healthy bone marrow donor. Study-wide findings and caveats: One variant, a missense change in DCLRE1C, was linked in a later analysis to TCR beta V- and J-gene trimming.

This CDR3 comprises 17 residues. The PCR used 60 Vbeta and 13 Jbeta primers. TCRdb's table, derived via immunoSEQ multiplex PCR, lists solely in-frame clones and lacks some. Of some 250,000 clones detected, about 81% appear once; the ten largest clones hold approximately 5.3%. Input material: PBMCs. The gene calls are TRBV12-2 and TRBJ2-7; the D segment call TRBD1 is taken from the table without a DNA check. TRBV12-2 represents a pseudogene. The sequence was collected from a woman in her thirties or forties in good health and CMV-seropositive. The CDR3 DNA reads TGTGCAAGTCGCTTATTCAGCAGGGGCAGATGCTCCTACGAGCAGTACTTC. Protein: CASRLFSRGRCSYEQYF.